The 5 T cell receptor beta chains listed next were all sequenced from one sample in a study of T cell repertoires in cytomegalovirus infection. No antigens are known for them. One entry per CDR3 protein results from TCRdb running MiXCR on the reads. Of hundreds of thousands of distinct CDR3 sequences listed, roughly a third are singletons. Sequences were derived from cultured PBMCs, sampled from culture after CMV antigen stimulation. The receptors were gathered from a human donor in good health (CMV status not recorded). Some clones in this sample may be carry-over from other donors' samples.

The table lists this clonotype with a few counts. The CDR3 DNA follows: TGTGCCAGCAGCTTAGTCTCCAGGGGCACAGATACGCAGTATTTT. Residues: CASSLVSRGTDTQYF. This chain links TRBV11-1 with TRBJ2-3, with D possibly being TRBD1 (5 bases). The CDR3 has 15 amino acids. Germline CDR1 SGHAT, CDR2 FQDESV (reference sequence). The ends were cut back, 1 base at V and 1 base at J, with 9 bases in the middle.

V usage is TRBV29-1 and J usage is TRBJ2-2, with TRBD1 matching over 9 bases. Germline lookup yields CDR1 SQVTM and CDR2 ANQGSEA. Losses at the gene ends were 4 bases for V and 4 bases for J; bases not matched to a gene: 7. This CDR3 is 15 amino acids long. The CDR3 coding sequence is TGCAGCGTTGCCCCGGGACAGGGAGGCACCGGGGAGCTGTTTTTT. Amino acid sequence: CSVAPGQGGTGELFF.

The genes are TRBV12-3 or TRBV12-4 and TRBJ2-2, with D perhaps matching TRBD2 (5 bases). The germline V and J ends were trimmed by 8 bases and 3 bases, with 19 bases remaining between them. The CDR3 consists of 16 residues. The CDR3 protein is CASLPEGELYTGELFF. CDR3 nucleotide sequence: TGTGCCAGCCTGCCCGAGGGAGAGCTGTACACCGGGGAGCTGTTTTTT.

The genes are TRBV12-3 or TRBV12-4 and TRBJ1-1; weak D call: TRBD1 (6 bases). This CDR3 comprises 13 residues. The V end lost 1 base, the J end lost 7 bases, and 10 bases lay between the germline ends. The CDR3: CASSLGGLVEAFF. The CDR3 bases are TGTGCCAGCAGTTTAGGGGGGCTAGTTGAAGCTTTCTTT.

This chain links TRBV6-2 or TRBV6-3 with TRBJ1-2; the D is unclear. The CDR3 loop spans 13 amino acids. In germline, CDR1 is MNHEY, CDR2 SVGEGT. V was cut by 5 bases and J by 5 bases, with 12 bases left in between. CDR3 coding DNA: TGTGCCAGCAGTGACTTTGGTAGTTATGGCTACACCTTC. Its translation: CASSDFGSYGYTF.